This TCR beta chain emerged from a study of T-cell memory formation after mild COVID-19. The germline gives CDR1 SNHLY, CDR2 FYNNEI. This CDR3 region has 17 residues. Trimming removed 6 bases at V and 1 base at J, with 21 bases between. 5'RACE primed at constant segments yielded TCR alpha and TCR beta cDNA libraries bearing sample barcodes and UMIs. TCRdb passed the 5' RACE reads through MiXCR, listing each CDR3 protein once. The data show 400,000 or so distinct CDR3 sequences, with around 20% seen just once and about 8.1% held by the top ten. The study, taken as a whole, reports: Of the contracting clones, CD4+ ones lay mainly in CM and EM, and CD8+ ones in EMRA. Some clones that responded were present in memory (sampled pre-infection), which suggests cross-reactive memory joined.

This clonotype was picked up a small number of times. Antigen specificity is unknown. The sequence was obtained from an adult woman who had mild COVID-19 (a few samples of this study predate the infection). Cell type and time point are not known. The sequencing sample was made of PBMCs or a T cell subset sorted from them (not recorded which). This chain joins TRBV2 and TRBJ1-1; D gene ambiguous. The CDR3 DNA sequence: TGTGCCAGCAGCCTTTTGCTTCGGGGTCGGGGGAACACTGAAGCTTTCTTT. Translating it yields CASSLLLRGRGNTEAFF.